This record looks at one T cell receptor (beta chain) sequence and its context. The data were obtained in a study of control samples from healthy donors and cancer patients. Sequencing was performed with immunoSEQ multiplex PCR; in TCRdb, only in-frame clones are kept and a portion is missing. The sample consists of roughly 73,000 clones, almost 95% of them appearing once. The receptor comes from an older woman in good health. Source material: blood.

Here the CDR3 reads CASSSNNMTSHREKLFF. Written as DNA, the CDR3 is TGTGCCAGCAGCTCAAATAACATGACAAGTCACCGTGAAAAACTGTTTTTT. This chain joins TRBV7-9 and TRBJ1-4; D uncertain. This CDR3 has 17 amino acids. CDR1 is SEHNR, CDR2 FQNEAQ, per germline (reference sequence). V dropped 4 bases and J dropped 7 bases, with 22 bases sitting between them.